This T cell receptor beta chain comes out of a study of PD-1 blockade in classical Hodgkin lymphoma. Study-wide findings and caveats: Reports indicated that newly diagnosed patients had lower baseline TCR diversity than healthy donors did.

Data came from immunoSEQ multiplex PCR; TCRdb stores just in-frame clones and leaves some out. The table includes more than 7,500 clones, around 87% detected once. With regard to this clone: As yet, its antigen is unknown.

Germline V gives CDR1 SGHTA, CDR2 FQGTGA. The CDR3 covers 14 residues. Trimming removed 5 bases from V and 1 base from J, with 8 bases in between. As to time point: cycle 4 day 1 (C4D1), after 5 to 7 weeks of nivolumab. No patient escaped relapse after autologous stem cell transplantation, and brentuximab vedotin exposure varied. The TCR originated in a human donor with classical Hodgkin lymphoma. The rearrangement uses TRBV7-3 and TRBJ2-2; tentative D call: TRBD1 (5 bases). The sample was peripheral blood mononuclear cells (PBMCs), taken before the fourth cycle of nivolumab. This chain's CDR3 is CASSPTGNTGELFF. CDR3 nucleotide sequence: TGTGCCAGCAGCCCTACAGGGAACACCGGGGAGCTGTTTTTT.